The 32 T cell receptor beta chains below were found in one sample sequenced in a study of T-cell reconstitution after alpha-beta-depleted transplantation in children. TCRbeta library construction was performed incorporating unique molecular identifiers. One entry per CDR3 protein, called by TCRdb with MiXCR from the PCR reads. Among 55,000 to 90,000 distinct CDR3 sequences, 4.9% were seen once, and the ten largest hold approximately 17%. The specimen comprised PBMCs, mostly from graft donor cells, sampled 180 days after TCRalphabeta/CD19-depleted stem cell transplant. These receptors came from a boy under two years old who had a stem cell transplant for acute myeloid leukemia, so the T cells may come from the graft donor.

This clonotype was picked up many times. This chain joins TRBV4-1 and TRBJ2-7; D is perhaps TRBD1 (5 bases). Trimming cost V 0 bases and J 3 bases, with 18 bases left between them. Germline CDR1 reads MGHRA; CDR2 reads YSYEKL. There are 17 residues in the CDR3. CDR3: CASSQDLGAPRGYEQYF. Here the CDR3 DNA reads TGCGCCAGCAGCCAAGATCTAGGGGCCCCCCGCGGCTACGAGCAGTACTTC.

There are many counts of this clonotype. The chain combines TRBV9 with TRBJ1-4, with TRBD1 matching over 9 bases. The CDR3 contains 16 residues. The germline V gene encodes CDR1 SGDLS and CDR2 YYNGEE. Trimming at V came to 2 bases and at J to 7 bases, leaving 9 bases not matched to a gene. DNA for the CDR3: TGTGCCAGCAGCGTCCGGGGACAGGGAAGTTTTGAAAAACTGTTTTTT. Encoded protein: CASSVRGQGSFEKLFF. Full variable domain (outside the CDR3, taken from reference TRBV9 and TRBJ1-4): DSGVTQTPKHLITATGQRVTLRCSPRSGDLSVYWYQQSLDQGLQFLIQYYNGEERAKGNILERFSAQQFPDLHSELNLSSLELGDSALYFCASSVRGQGSFEKLFFGSGTQLSVL.

This clonotype came up many times. The J gene is TRBJ1-2, the V gene TRBV12-3 or TRBV12-4; 12 nucleotides line up with TRBD1. The junction had 16 bases not matched to a gene; V was cut back by 6 bases and J by 2 bases. The CDR3 totals 19 residues. The CDR3 DNA sequence: TGTGCCAGCAGACCCAATACCGGGACAGGGGGCGAAGGAAACTATGGCTACACCTTC. Translation: CASRPNTGTGGEGNYGYTF.

The V and J genes are TRBV5-6 and TRBJ2-7; D not certain. This CDR3 has 13 amino acids. Germline V CDR1 and CDR2: SGHDT, YYEEEE. Trimming took 9 bases from V and 4 from J, leaving 17 bases between them. The CDR3 region has the DNA TGTGCCATGAGCCCCGGGCAGCAGTACGAGCAGTACGTC. Its protein product is CAMSPGQQYEQYV.

CDR3 nucleotides: TGTGCCAGCAGTTTGAGGCGGACCCCGCACACCTTC. Protein sequence: CASSLRRTPHTF. V is TRBV28 and J is TRBJ1-2; no clear D. Germline CDR1 MDHEN, CDR2 SYDVKM. The CDR3 loop spans 12 amino acids. Between the trimmed V and J ends, which lost 3 bases and 12 bases, there was a span of 14 bases.

This clonotype was detected a few times. This chain joins TRBV2 and TRBJ2-7; 16 bases match TRBD2. J was trimmed by 6 bases and V by 8 bases; bases with no gene match: 13. Per germline, CDR1 SNHLY and CDR2 FYNNEI. The CDR3 spans 17 residues. The CDR3 sequence is CASLGTSGGALSLEQYV. The CDR3 nucleotides are TGTGCCAGCCTTGGGACTAGCGGGGGGGCCTTGAGTCTCGAGCAGTACGTC.

With respect to this clonotype: A read error may be the cause here, since a much bigger clone is one base away. This chain connects TRBV7-3 to TRBJ2-2; D not certain. V was pared by 2 bases and J by 3 bases, with 4 bases between. The CDR3 is made up of 13 amino acids. Germline CDR1 reads SGHTA; CDR2 reads FQGTGA. The CDR3 DNA reads as TGTGCCAGCAGCTTATATTACACCGGGGAGCTGTTTTTT. Amino acids: CASSLYYTGELFF.

This clonotype was observed many times. This chain joins TRBV7-8 and TRBJ2-7; D is uncertain. Between the trimmed V and J ends, which lost 4 bases and 2 bases, there was a span of 12 bases. The CDR3 sequence is 14 residues long. CDR1 and CDR2 (germline): SGHVS, FQNEAQ. In DNA, the CDR3 is TGTGCCAGCAGCTCCCACCCCATACCCTACGAGCAGTACTTC. This translates into CASSSHPIPYEQYF. The whole variable domain, filled in from reference TRBV7-8 and TRBJ2-7, reads GAGVSQSPRYKVAKRGQDVALRCDPISGHVSLFWYQQALGQGPEFLTYFQNEAQLDKSGLPSDRFFAERPEGSVSTLKIQRTQQEDSAVYLCASSSHPIPYEQYFGPGTRLTVT.

This clonotype was seen repeatedly, ten times or more. J is TRBJ1-2 and V is TRBV27; no reliable D call. Germline loops: CDR1 MNHEY, CDR2 SMNVEV (reference sequence). The V and J ends lost 5 bases and 10 bases respectively, with 23 bases between them. The CDR3 consists of 15 residues. CDR3 region: CASSHPGSPPTDYTF. The CDR3 bases are TGTGCCAGCAGTCATCCGGGATCTCCCCCCACCGACTACACCTTC.

The sample holds many counts of this clonotype. The V call is TRBV7-2, the J call TRBJ2-1, with 10 bases that match TRBD2. Germline V gene lookup returns CDR1 SGHTA and CDR2 FQGNSA. CDR3 size: 14 residues. Trimming removed 5 bases from V and 7 bases from J; junction bases left unmatched: 5. The CDR3 reads CASSARLAGNEQFF. DNA for the CDR3: TGTGCCAGCAGCGCCAGACTAGCGGGTAATGAGCAGTTCTTC.

This clonotype was recorded at least ten times. The chain employs TRBV7-3 and TRBJ1-1, with 8 bases that match TRBD1. V lost 5 bases and J lost 1; bases outside the gene matches: 3. CDR3 length equals 14 residues. CDR1 SGHTA and CDR2 FQGTGA come from the germline V gene. The DNA of the CDR3 is TGTGCCAGCAGCCCACAGGGGGGGAACACTGAAGCTTTCTTT. This encodes CASSPQGGNTEAFF.

The table lists this clonotype with many counts. The chain uses TRBV20-1 and TRBJ2-7; tentatively, D is TRBD2 (6 bases). Germline values: CDR1 DFQATT, CDR2 SNEGSKA (reference sequence). The germline V and J ends were trimmed by 5 bases and 0 bases, with 8 bases remaining between them. The CDR3 has 12 amino acids. CDR3 sequence reads: CSAGRTSYEQYV. The DNA for the CDR3 is TGCAGTGCTGGGAGGACCTCCTACGAGCAGTACGTC.

This clonotype was seen many times. The CDR3 region is CASSSYRNTDTQYF. The CDR3 DNA sequence: TGTGCCAGCAGCTCCTACAGGAACACAGATACGCAGTATTTT. This chain connects TRBV7-2 to TRBJ2-3; D may be TRBD1 (5 bases). The CDR3 extends over 14 amino acids. V lost 4 bases and J 2 bases, leaving 10 bases between the germline ends. CDR1 SGHTA and CDR2 FQGNSA come from the germline V gene.

This clonotype was found a few times. The rearrangement joins TRBV7-3 to TRBJ2-1, with 7 positions matching TRBD1. This CDR3 has 16 amino acids. CDR1 SGHTA and CDR2 FQGTGA come from the germline V gene. Germline trimming cut 4 bases from V and 4 bases from J; bases unmatched to any gene: 10. The chain's CDR3 is CASSYLPGTDYNEQFF. CDR3 nucleotides: TGTGCCAGCAGCTATCTTCCCGGGACAGATTACAATGAGCAGTTCTTC.

Many counts were recorded for this clonotype. The rearrangement links TRBV12-3 or TRBV12-4 to TRBJ1-6; a weak D match, TRBD1 (6 bases). CDR3 length equals 12 residues. V was cut by 2 bases and J by 16 bases, with 12 bases left in between. CDR3 in amino acids: CASSLWGPPLHF. The CDR3 coding sequence is TGTGCCAGCAGTTTATGGGGGCCGCCTCTCCACTTT.

This clonotype was counted at least ten times. The genes are TRBV12-3 or TRBV12-4 and TRBJ2-7; D unresolved. Deletions cut 1 base from V and 4 bases from J, with 5 bases between. The length of the CDR3 is 12 residues. The CDR3 sequence is CASSLVRYEQYF. The CDR3, as DNA: TGTGCCAGCAGTTTAGTCAGGTACGAGCAGTACTTC.

At least ten counts were recorded for this clonotype. The genes are TRBV9 and TRBJ1-1; perhaps TRBD1 as D (5 bases). Germline lookup yields CDR1 SGDLS and CDR2 YYNGEE. V gave up 4 bases and J gave up 4 bases, with 20 bases separating them. This CDR3 is built from 16 residues. CDR3 sequence reads: CASSPGTGRSGTEAFF. The CDR3, as DNA: TGTGCCAGCAGCCCCGGAACGGGACGGTCGGGCACTGAAGCTTTCTTT.

At least ten counts were recorded for this clonotype. As DNA, the CDR3 is TGTGCCAGCAGCCAAGAGCCGTCTTCTAACTATGGCTACACCTTC. This codes for CASSQEPSSNYGYTF. The V and J genes are TRBV4-2 and TRBJ1-2; D gene uncertain. The CDR3 is 15 amino acids. In germline, CDR1 is LGHNA, CDR2 YNFKEQ. The V gene lost 0 bases and the J gene lost 0 bases, with 8 bases spanning the gap.

This clonotype qualifies as medium-sized. A junction boundary mismatches the germline segment, possibly from a read error. This chain connects TRBV7-8 to TRBJ1-4; D might be TRBD1 (5 bases). Germline V gives CDR1 SGHVS, CDR2 FQNEAQ. The CDR3 contains 14 residues. The CDR3: CASSLVWGNEKLFF. The CDR3 DNA is TGTGCCAGCAGTTTAGTGTGGGGGAATGAAAAACTGTTTTTT.

This chain joins TRBV19 and TRBJ2-1; tentatively, D is TRBD1 or TRBD2 (5 bases each). The CDR3 is made up of 15 amino acids. The V end was cut by 2 bases, the J end by 9 bases, with 17 bases between. From germline, CDR1 is LNHDA and CDR2 SQIVND (reference sequence). The CDR3 loop reads CASSIRGRDIGEQFF. For the CDR3, the DNA is TGTGCCAGTAGTATACGGGGCAGGGATATTGGTGAGCAGTTCTTC.

The table lists this clonotype with many counts. The V gene is TRBV6-5, the J gene TRBJ1-4; D may be TRBD1 (6 bases). The germline V gene has CDR1 MNHEY and CDR2 SVGAGI. V was pared by 4 bases and J by 7 bases, with 16 bases between. This CDR3 contains 15 residues. This CDR3 is CASSFYGGGIEKLFF. The CDR3 coding sequence is TGTGCCAGCAGTTTCTATGGGGGCGGAATTGAAAAACTGTTTTTT.

This clonotype was picked up many times. The CDR3 nucleotides are TGTGCCAGCAATGCAAGGAGCGGAAACACCGGGGAGCTGTTTTTT. Protein sequence: CASNARSGNTGELFF. V is TRBV12-3 or TRBV12-4 and J is TRBJ2-2; D is perhaps TRBD2 (5 bases). The CDR3 loop spans 15 amino acids. With 7 bases removed from V and 2 bases from J, the gap between germline ends came to 14 bases.

This clonotype occurred many times. The rearrangement joins TRBV5-4 to TRBJ2-5; 9 bases agree with TRBD1. The germline V gene encodes CDR1 SGHNT and CDR2 YYREEE (reference sequence). The V gene end was trimmed by 2 bases and the J gene end by 2 bases; junction bases not matched to a gene: 4. The CDR3 extends over 15 amino acids. The CDR3 region has the DNA TGTGCCAGCAGCTTACCGGGACAGGGTCAAGAGACCCAGTACTTC. Protein sequence: CASSLPGQGQETQYF.

This clonotype occurred many times. The chain combines TRBV7-2 with TRBJ2-7; weak D call: TRBD1 (5 bases). Germline V gene lookup returns CDR1 SGHTA and CDR2 FQGNSA. The V gene lost 1 base and the J gene lost 7 bases, with 17 bases spanning the gap. CDR3 length: 15 residues. The CDR3 protein is CASSLGAEIQGEQYF. CDR3 sequence (DNA): TGTGCCAGCAGCTTAGGGGCGGAGATCCAGGGAGAGCAGTACTTC.

This clonotype was observed at least ten times. V is TRBV12-3 or TRBV12-4 and J is TRBJ2-2; 12 bases agree with TRBD2. There are 17 residues in the CDR3. Trimming at V came to 7 bases and at J to 6 bases, leaving 12 bases not matched to a gene. The CDR3 protein is CASTPSGGARVPGELFF. For the CDR3, the DNA is TGTGCCAGCACTCCTAGCGGGGGGGCTCGAGTTCCCGGGGAGCTGTTTTTT.

The sample holds many counts of this clonotype. The chain carries TRBV5-1 and TRBJ2-5; D gene ambiguous. The germline gives CDR1 SGHRS, CDR2 YFSETQ. Trimming cost V 1 base and J 1 base, with 8 bases left between them. This CDR3 spans 14 amino acids. CDR3 nucleotide sequence: TGCGCCAGCAGCTTGCACCCGCGCCAAGAGACCCAGTACTTC. Amino acids: CASSLHPRQETQYF. Combining the CDR3 with reference TRBV5-1 and TRBJ2-5 gives the whole variable domain KAGVTQTPRYLIKTRGQQVTLSCSPISGHRSVSWYQQTPGQGLQFLFEYFSETQRNKGNFPGRFSGRQFSNSRSEMNVSTLELGDSALYLCASSLHPRQETQYFGPGTRLLVL.

This clonotype was observed at least ten times. The chain's CDR3 is CASSLKGRPSSGNTIYF. CDR3 DNA sequence: TGTGCCAGCAGTTTAAAGGGGCGTCCGTCCTCTGGAAACACCATATATTTT. The chain couples TRBV12-3 or TRBV12-4 to TRBJ1-3, with D perhaps TRBD1 (5 bases). The V gene lost 2 bases and the J gene lost 0 bases, with 14 bases spanning the gap. The CDR3 has 17 residues.

The sample holds many counts of this clonotype. The V call is TRBV28, the J call TRBJ2-3; TRBD2 matches at 12 bases. Germline V gene sequence: CDR1 MDHEN, CDR2 SYDVKM. The CDR3 has 20 residues. The V segment lost 4 bases and the J segment 2 bases; nucleotides outside the gene matches: 16. The CDR3: CASSSLRLAGGPGYTDTQYF. CDR3 DNA: TGTGCCAGCAGTTCCCTCCGTCTAGCGGGGGGGCCGGGCTACACAGATACGCAGTATTTT. Together with reference TRBV28 and TRBJ2-3, the CDR3 gives the full variable domain: DVKVTQSSRYLVKRTGEKVFLECVQDMDHENMFWYRQDPGLGLRLIYFSYDVKMKEKGDIPEGYSVSREKKERFSLILESASTNQTSMYLCASSSLRLAGGPGYTDTQYFGPGTRLTVL.

In this sample, this clonotype turned up many times. The chain carries TRBV20-1 and TRBJ1-2; weak D call: TRBD1 (5 bases). V was cut by 6 bases and J by 3 bases, with 17 bases left in between. Germline lookup yields CDR1 DFQATT and CDR2 SNEGSKA (reference sequence). The CDR3 covers 14 residues. CDR3: CSAETAAGYYGYTF. The CDR3 DNA is TGCAGTGCCGAGACAGCGGCCGGTTACTATGGCTACACCTTC.

This clonotype was observed many times. The rearrangement uses TRBV5-1 and TRBJ2-3; tentative D call: TRBD2 (5 bases). The length of the CDR3 is 16 residues. Trimming stripped 2 bases from V and 0 bases from J, with 13 bases between. Per germline, CDR1 SGHRS and CDR2 YFSETQ. CDR3 loop: CASSFSPGLSTDTQYF. The CDR3 nucleotides read TGCGCCAGCAGCTTTAGCCCCGGACTGAGCACAGATACGCAGTATTTT.

This clonotype appeared many times. The rearrangement links TRBV5-1 to TRBJ1-5; D not resolved. The CDR3 covers 15 residues. CDR1 is SGHRS and CDR2 is YFSETQ in the germline V gene. Trimming pared 3 bases from V and 4 bases from J, leaving 14 bases between. DNA of the CDR3: TGCGCCAGCAGCTCCGAGAGGGTTGGTAATCAGCCCCAGCATTTT. This encodes CASSSERVGNQPQHF.

This clonotype was detected a few times. The chain uses TRBV19 and TRBJ2-2; perhaps TRBD2 as D (7 bases). V lost 8 bases to trimming and J lost 6 bases, with 13 bases between them. The CDR3 is made up of 13 amino acids. Germline CDR1 reads LNHDA; CDR2 reads SQIVND (reference sequence). The CDR3 here is CASGGAWAGELFF. The CDR3 nucleotides are TGTGCCAGTGGGGGGGCGTGGGCCGGGGAGCTGTTTTTT.